This T cell receptor (beta chain) was identified in a study of blood T cell repertoires in COVID-19. Study as a whole: The samples span acute and convalescent COVID-19 from the United States, Italy and Spain. Sources were T cells, B-cell-depleted T cells, or PBMCs; the material itself was cDNA or gDNA.

Original processing methods: Estimates of nucleated cell counts were drawn from the amplification of reference gene primers. Using immunoSEQ multiplex PCR, the repertoire was profiled, and TCRdb retains in-frame clones only, with some absent. V, J and clone size are taken as reported in that table, and D and trimming were inferred from the DNA itself. The repertoire holds roughly 190,000 clones, with about four fifths as singletons. This receptor was identified in a man in his sixties with acute or convalescent COVID-19. The source material was peripheral blood.

CDR3 in DNA: TGTGCCAGCAGCTTATTAGGAGTAGCCAAAAACATTCAGTACTTC. Amino acids: CASSLLGVAKNIQYF. The gene calls are TRBV7-2 and TRBJ2-4; no definite D call. Per the germline V gene, CDR1 is SGHTA and CDR2 is FQGNSA. The CDR3 covers 15 residues. The V end was cut by 2 bases, the J end by 0 bases, with 8 bases between.